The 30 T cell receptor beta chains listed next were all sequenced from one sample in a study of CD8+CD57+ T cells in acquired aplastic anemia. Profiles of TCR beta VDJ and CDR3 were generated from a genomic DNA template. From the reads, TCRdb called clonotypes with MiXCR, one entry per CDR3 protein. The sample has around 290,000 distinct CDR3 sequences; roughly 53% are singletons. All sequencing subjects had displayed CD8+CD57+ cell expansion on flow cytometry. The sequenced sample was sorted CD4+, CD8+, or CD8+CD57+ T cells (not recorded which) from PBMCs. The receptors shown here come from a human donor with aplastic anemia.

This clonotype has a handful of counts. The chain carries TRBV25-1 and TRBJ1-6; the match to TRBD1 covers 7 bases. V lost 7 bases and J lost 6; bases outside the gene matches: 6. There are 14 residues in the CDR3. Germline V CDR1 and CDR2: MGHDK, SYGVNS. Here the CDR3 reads CASTGQGGNSPLHF. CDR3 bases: TGTGCCAGCACCGGGCAGGGGGGTAATTCACCCCTCCACTTT. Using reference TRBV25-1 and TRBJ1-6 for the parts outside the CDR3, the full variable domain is EADIYQTPRYLVIGTGKKITLECSQTMGHDKMYWYQQDPGMELHLIHYSYGVNSTEKGDLSSESTVSRIRTEHFPLTLESARPSHTSQYLCASTGQGGNSPLHFGNGTRLTVT.

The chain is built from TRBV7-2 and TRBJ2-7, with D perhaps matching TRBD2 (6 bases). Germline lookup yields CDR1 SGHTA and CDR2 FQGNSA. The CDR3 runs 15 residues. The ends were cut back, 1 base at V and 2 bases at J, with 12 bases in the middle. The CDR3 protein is CASSLVSGATYEQYF. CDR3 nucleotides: TGTGCCAGCAGCTTAGTTAGCGGAGCTACCTACGAGCAGTACTTC. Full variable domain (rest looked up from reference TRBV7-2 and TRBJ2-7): GAGVSQSPSNKVTEKGKDVELRCDPISGHTALYWYRQSLGQGLEFLIYFQGNSAPDKSGLPSDRFSAERTGGSVSTLTIQRTQQEDSAVYLCASSLVSGATYEQYFGPGTRLTVT.

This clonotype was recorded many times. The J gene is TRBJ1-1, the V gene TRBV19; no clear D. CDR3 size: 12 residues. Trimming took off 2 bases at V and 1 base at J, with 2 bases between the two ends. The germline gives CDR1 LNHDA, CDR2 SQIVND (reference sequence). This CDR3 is CASSISNTEAFF. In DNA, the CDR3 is TGTGCCAGTAGTATATCGAACACTGAAGCTTTCTTT.

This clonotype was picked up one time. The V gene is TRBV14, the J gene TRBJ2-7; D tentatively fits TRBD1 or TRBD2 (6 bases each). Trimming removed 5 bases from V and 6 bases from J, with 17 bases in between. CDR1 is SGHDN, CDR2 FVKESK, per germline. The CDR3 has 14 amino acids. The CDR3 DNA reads TGTGCCAGCAGCTTGAGGGGGGAGGAGCGCGAGCAGTACTTC. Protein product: CASSLRGEEREQYF.

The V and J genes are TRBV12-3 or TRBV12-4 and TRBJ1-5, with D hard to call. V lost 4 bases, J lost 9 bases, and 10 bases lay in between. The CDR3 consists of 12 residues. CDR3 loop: CASSSYSGPQHF. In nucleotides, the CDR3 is TGTGCCAGCAGTTCCTACTCGGGGCCCCAGCATTTT.

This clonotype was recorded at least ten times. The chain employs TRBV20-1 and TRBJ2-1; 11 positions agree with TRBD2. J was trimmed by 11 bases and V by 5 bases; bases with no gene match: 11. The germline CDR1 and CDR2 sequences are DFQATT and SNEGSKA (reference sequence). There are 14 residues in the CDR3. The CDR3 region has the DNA TGCAGTGCTCAGGGACTAGCGGACCAAATGAAGCAGTTCTTC. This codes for CSAQGLADQMKQFF.

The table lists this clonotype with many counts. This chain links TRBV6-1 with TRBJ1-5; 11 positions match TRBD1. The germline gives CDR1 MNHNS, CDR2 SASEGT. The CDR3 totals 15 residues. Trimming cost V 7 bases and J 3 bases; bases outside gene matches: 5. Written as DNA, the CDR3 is TGTGCCAGCAAGGGACAGGGGGGGCCCAATCAGCCCCAGCATTTT. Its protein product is CASKGQGGPNQPQHF.

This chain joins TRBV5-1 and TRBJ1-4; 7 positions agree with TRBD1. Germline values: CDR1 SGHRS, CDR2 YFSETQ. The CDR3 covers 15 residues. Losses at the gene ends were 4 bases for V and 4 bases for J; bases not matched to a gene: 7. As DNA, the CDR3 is TGCGCCAGCAGCCAGGGGACAGTCAATAATGAAAAACTGTTTTTT. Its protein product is CASSQGTVNNEKLFF. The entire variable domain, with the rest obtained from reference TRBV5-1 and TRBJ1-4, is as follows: KAGVTQTPRYLIKTRGQQVTLSCSPISGHRSVSWYQQTPGQGLQFLFEYFSETQRNKGNFPGRFSGRQFSNSRSEMNVSTLELGDSALYLCASSQGTVNNEKLFFGSGTQLSVL.

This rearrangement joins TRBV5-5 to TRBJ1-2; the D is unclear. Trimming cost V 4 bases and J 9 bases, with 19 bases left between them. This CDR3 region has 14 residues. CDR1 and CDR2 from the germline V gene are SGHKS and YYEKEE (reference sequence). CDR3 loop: CASSPQQAIFRYTF. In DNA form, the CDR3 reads TGTGCCAGCAGCCCCCAGCAGGCAATCTTTCGCTACACCTTC.

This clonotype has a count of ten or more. The CDR3 sequence is CASSGQGLSYEQYF. CDR3 in DNA: TGCGCCAGCAGTGGACAGGGCCTTTCCTACGAGCAGTACTTC. The V gene is TRBV10-1, the J gene TRBJ2-7, with TRBD1 matching 7 bases. With 4 bases clipped from V and 1 base from J, the junction kept 4 bases outside the gene matches. CDR1 WNHNN and CDR2 SYGVQD come from the germline V gene (reference sequence). The CDR3 has 14 amino acids.

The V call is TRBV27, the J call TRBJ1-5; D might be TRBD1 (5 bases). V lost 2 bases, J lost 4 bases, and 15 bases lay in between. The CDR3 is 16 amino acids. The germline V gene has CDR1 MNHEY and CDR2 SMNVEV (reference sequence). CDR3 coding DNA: TGTGCCAGCAGTTTACGGGGCCGGGGTCGGAATCAGCCCCAGCATTTT. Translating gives CASSLRGRGRNQPQHF.

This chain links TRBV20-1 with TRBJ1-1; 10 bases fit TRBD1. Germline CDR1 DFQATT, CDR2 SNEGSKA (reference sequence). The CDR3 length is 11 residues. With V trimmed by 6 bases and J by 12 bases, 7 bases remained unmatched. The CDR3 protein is CSARTGGGTFF. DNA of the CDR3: TGCAGTGCAAGGACAGGGGGGGGAACTTTCTTT.

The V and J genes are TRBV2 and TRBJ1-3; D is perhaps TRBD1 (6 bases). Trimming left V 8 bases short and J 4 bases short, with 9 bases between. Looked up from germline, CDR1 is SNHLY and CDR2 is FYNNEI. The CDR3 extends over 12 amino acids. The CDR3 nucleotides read TGTGCCAGCGGGGGGCAGGGAAACACCATATATTTT. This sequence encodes CASGGQGNTIYF.

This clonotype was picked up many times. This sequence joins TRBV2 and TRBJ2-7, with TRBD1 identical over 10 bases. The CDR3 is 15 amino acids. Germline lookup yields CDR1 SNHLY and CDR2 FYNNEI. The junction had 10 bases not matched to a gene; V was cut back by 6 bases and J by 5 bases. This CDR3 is CASSYRPGQGNEQYF. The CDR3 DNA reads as TGTGCCAGCAGCTATAGGCCGGGACAGGGGAACGAGCAGTACTTC.

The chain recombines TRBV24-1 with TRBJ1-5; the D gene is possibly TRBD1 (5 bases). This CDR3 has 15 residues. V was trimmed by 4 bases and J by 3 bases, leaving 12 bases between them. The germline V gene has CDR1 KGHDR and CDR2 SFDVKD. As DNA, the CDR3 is TGTGCCACCAGTGAGGGGGTGGGGGACAATCAGCCCCAGCATTTT. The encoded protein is CATSEGVGDNQPQHF.

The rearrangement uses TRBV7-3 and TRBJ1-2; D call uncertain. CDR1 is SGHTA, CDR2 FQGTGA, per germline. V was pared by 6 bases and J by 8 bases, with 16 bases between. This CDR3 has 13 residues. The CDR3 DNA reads TGTGCCAGCAGGAGTAGCGGGTCCGAGGGCTACACCTTC. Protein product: CASRSSGSEGYTF.

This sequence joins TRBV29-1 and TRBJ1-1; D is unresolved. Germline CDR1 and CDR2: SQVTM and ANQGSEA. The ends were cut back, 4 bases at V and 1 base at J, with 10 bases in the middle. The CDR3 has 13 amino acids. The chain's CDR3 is CSVASAGNTEAFF. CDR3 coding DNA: TGCAGCGTTGCTTCGGCAGGGAACACTGAAGCTTTCTTT.

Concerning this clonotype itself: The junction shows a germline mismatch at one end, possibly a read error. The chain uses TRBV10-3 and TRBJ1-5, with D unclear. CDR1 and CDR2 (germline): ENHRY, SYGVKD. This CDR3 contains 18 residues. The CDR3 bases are TGTGCCAGCAGTTACCGGGCCCCCGCCGGGGATAGCAATAAGCCCCAACATTTT. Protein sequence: CASSYRAPAGDSNKPQHF.

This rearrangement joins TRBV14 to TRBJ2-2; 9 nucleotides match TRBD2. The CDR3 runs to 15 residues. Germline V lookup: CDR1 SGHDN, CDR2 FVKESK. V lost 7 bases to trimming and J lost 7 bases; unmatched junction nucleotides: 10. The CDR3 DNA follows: TGTGCCAGCAAGGACTCGGGACTAGCTGGCGGGGAGCTGTTTTTT. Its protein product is CASKDSGLAGGELFF.

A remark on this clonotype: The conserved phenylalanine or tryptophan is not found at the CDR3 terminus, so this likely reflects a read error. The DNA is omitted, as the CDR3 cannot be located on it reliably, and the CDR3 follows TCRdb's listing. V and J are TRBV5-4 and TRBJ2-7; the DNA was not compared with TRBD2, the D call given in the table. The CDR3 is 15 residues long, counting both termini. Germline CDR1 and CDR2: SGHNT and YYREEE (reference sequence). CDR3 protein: CASSHLNRLPPTSST.

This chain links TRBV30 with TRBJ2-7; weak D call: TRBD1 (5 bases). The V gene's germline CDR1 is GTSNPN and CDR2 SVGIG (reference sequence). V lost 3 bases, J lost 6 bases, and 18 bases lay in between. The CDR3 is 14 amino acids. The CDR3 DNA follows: TGTGCCTGGAGCGCGACGCGACAGATTGCCGAGCAGTACTTC. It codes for CAWSATRQIAEQYF.

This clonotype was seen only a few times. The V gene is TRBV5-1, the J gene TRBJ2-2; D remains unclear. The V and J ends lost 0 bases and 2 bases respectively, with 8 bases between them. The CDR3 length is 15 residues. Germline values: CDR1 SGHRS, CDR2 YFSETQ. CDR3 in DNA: TGCGCCAGCAGCTTGGGAGCGTCTAACACCGGGGAGCTGTTTTTT. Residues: CASSLGASNTGELFF. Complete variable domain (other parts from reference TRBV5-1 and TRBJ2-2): KAGVTQTPRYLIKTRGQQVTLSCSPISGHRSVSWYQQTPGQGLQFLFEYFSETQRNKGNFPGRFSGRQFSNSRSEMNVSTLELGDSALYLCASSLGASNTGELFFGEGSRLTVL.

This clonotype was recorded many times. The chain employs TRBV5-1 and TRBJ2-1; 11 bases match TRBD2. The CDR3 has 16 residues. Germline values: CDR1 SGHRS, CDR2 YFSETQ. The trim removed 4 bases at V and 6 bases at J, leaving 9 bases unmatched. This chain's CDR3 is CASSDASGGSPNEQFF. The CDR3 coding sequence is TGCGCCAGCAGCGACGCTAGCGGGGGGTCTCCCAATGAGCAGTTCTTC.

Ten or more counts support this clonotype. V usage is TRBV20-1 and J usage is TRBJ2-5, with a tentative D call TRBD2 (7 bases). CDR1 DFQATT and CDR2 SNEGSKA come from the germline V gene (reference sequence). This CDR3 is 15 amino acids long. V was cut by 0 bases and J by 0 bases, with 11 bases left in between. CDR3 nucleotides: TGCAGTGCTAGAGATCCCGGGGGGCACCAAGAGACCCAGTACTTC. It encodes CSARDPGGHQETQYF.

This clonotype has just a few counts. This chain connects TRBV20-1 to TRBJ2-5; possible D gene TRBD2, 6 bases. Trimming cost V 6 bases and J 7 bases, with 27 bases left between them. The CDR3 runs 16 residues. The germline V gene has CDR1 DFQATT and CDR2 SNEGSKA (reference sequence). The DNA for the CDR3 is TGCAGTGCCCCCCGTGGAGGGGCCACGGGGCGGGGGACCCAGTACTTC. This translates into CSAPRGGATGRGTQYF.

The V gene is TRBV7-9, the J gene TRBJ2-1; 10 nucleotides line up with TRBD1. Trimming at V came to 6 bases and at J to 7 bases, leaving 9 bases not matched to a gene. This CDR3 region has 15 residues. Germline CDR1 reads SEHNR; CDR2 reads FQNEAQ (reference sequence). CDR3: CASRQRDRGINEQFF. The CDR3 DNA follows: TGTGCCAGCAGGCAAAGGGACAGGGGCATTAATGAGCAGTTCTTC.

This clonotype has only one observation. The CDR3 protein is CASSARDRGNEQYF. The CDR3 DNA sequence: TGTGCCAGCAGCGCCCGGGACAGGGGGAACGAGCAGTACTTC. The genes are TRBV9 and TRBJ2-7; 11 bases match TRBD1. The CDR3 consists of 14 residues. CDR1 and CDR2 from the germline V gene are SGDLS and YYNGEE. V shed 3 bases, J shed 5 bases, and the junction held 4 bases outside the gene matches.

The CDR3 DNA reads TGTGCCAGTAGTACCCTAGCGGGACAAGAGACCCAGTACTTC. Translated, it gives CASSTLAGQETQYF. This rearrangement joins TRBV19 to TRBJ2-5; 9 nucleotides align to TRBD2. Germline CDR1 is LNHDA and CDR2 is SQIVND (reference sequence). CDR3 length equals 14 residues. J gave up 2 bases and V 4 bases, and 2 bases lay outside the gene matches.

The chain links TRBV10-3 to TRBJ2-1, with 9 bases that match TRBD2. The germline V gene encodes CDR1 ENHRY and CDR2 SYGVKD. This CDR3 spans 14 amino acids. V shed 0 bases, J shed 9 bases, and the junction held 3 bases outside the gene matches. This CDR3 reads CAISESRREGEQFF. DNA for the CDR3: TGTGCCATCAGTGAGTCGAGGCGGGAGGGTGAGCAGTTCTTC.

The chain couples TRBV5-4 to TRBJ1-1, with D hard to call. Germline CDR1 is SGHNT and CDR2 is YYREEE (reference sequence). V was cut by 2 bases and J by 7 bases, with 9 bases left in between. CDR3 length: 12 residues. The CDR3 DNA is TGTGCCAGCAGCTTCCGGAATCGTGAAGCTTTCTTT. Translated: CASSFRNREAFF.